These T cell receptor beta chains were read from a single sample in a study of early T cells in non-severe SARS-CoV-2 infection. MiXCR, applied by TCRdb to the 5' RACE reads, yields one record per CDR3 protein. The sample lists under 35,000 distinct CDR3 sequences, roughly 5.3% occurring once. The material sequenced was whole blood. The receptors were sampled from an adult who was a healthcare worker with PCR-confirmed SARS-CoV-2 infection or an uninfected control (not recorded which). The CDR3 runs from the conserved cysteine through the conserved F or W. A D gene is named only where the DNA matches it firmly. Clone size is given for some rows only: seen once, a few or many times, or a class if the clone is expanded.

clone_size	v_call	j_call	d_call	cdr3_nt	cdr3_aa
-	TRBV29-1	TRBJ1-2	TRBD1	TGCAGCGTGGCAGACAGGGGGTATGGCTACACCTTC	CSVADRGYGYTF
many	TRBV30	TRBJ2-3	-	TGTGCCTGGAGTGGTGCGGGGACCCCTTATACGCAGTATTTT	CAWSGAGTPYTQYF
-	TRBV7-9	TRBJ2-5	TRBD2	TGTGCCAGCAGCCCACTAGCGGGGGGGCCTGCGGAGACCCAGTACTTC	CASSPLAGGPAETQYF
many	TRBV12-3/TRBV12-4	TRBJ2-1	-	TGTGCCAGCAGTTTTAGCGCCGAGGGTGACGGTGAGCAGTTCTTC	CASSFSAEGDGEQFF
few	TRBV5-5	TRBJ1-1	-	TGTGCCAGCAGCTTGATAGCCACAGGGTTCACTGAAGCTTTCTTT	CASSLIATGFTEAFF
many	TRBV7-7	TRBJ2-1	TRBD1	TGTGCTAGCAGCCCCGGGACAGGGGGTAACAATGAGCAGTTCTTC	CASSPGTGGNNEQFF
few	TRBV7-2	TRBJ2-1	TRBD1	TGTGCCAGCAGCTTAGCTCAGGACAGGGCAAATGAGCAGTTCTTC	CASSLAQDRANEQFF
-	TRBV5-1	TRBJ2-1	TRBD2	TGCGCCAGCAGCTCCAGGACTAGCGAAATCAATGAGCAGTTCTTC	CASSSRTSEINEQFF
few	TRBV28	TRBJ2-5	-	TGTGCCAGCAGCCTGGCTGAGGCTGCGCGAGAGACCCAGTACTTC	CASSLAEAARETQYF
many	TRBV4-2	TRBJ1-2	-	TGTGCCAGCAGTCAGGGTCTTGGCTACACCTTC	CASSQGLGYTF
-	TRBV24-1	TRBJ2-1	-	TGTGCCACCAGTGATTTGGGGGCCGAATACAATGAGCAGTTCTTC	CATSDLGAEYNEQFF
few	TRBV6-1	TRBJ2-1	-	TGTGCCAGCAACGACGGGAGCTCCTACAATGAGCAGTTCTTC	CASNDGSSYNEQFF
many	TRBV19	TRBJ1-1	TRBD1	TGTGCCAGTAGTATCACCTACAGGGGAAATGGAACTGAAGCTTTCTTT	CASSITYRGNGTEAFF
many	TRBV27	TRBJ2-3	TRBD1	TGTGCCAGCAGTTTATCGTTTTGGACAGGGAGCACAGATACGCAGTATTTT	CASSLSFWTGSTDTQYF
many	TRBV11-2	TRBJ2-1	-	TGTGCCAGCAGCTTAGCTTCCCCCTACAATGAGCAGTTCTTC	CASSLASPYNEQFF
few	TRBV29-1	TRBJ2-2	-	TGCAGCGTTGAAGGGGCCGGGGCAATCGGGGAGCTGTTTTTT	CSVEGAGAIGELFF
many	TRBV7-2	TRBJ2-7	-	TGTGCCAGCAGCCGTCAGCCGGATTCCTCCTACGAGCAGTACTTC	CASSRQPDSSYEQYF
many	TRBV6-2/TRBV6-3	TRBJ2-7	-	TGTGCCAGCACCCAGGGTTCCTACGAGCAGTACTTC	CASTQGSYEQYF
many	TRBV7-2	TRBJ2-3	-	TGTGCCAGCAGCCCGGGTCGCTTAGATACGCAGTATTTT	CASSPGRLDTQYF
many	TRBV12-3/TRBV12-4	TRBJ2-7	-	TGTGCCAGCAGAAGTGGGGGGACGGTGACCTACGAGCAGTACTTC	CASRSGGTVTYEQYF
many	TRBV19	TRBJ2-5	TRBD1	TGTGCCAGTAGTAGGGACAGACAAGAGACCCAGTACTTC	CASSRDRQETQYF
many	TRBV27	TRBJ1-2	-	TGTGCCAGCAGTTCCCATTTTGACTATGGCTACACCTTC	CASSSHFDYGYTF
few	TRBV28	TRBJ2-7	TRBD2	TGTGCCAGCAGTTCCCCCACTAGCGGGAGCGACTACGAGCAGTACTTC	CASSSPTSGSDYEQYF
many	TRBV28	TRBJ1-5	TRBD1	TGTGCCAGCAGACGAACAGGGGGTGGTAGCTATCAGCCCCAGCATTTT	CASRRTGGGSYQPQHF
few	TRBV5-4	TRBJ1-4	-	TGTGCCAGCAGCTTGGCCGGTACGGCTGAAAAACTGTTTTTT	CASSLAGTAEKLFF
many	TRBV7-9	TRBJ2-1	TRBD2	TGTGCCAGCACCCCGGTTAGCGGGAGGTACAATGAGCAGTTCTTC	CASTPVSGRYNEQFF
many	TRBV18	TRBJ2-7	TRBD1	TGTGCCAGCTCACCGCAACAGGGGAGTAACTACGAGCAGTACTTC	CASSPQQGSNYEQYF
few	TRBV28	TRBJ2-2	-	TGTGCCAGCAGTTCAGGACTGGGACGGGGCACCGGGGAGCTGTTTTTT	CASSSGLGRGTGELFF
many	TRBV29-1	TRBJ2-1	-	TGCAGCGTTGAAGGGGACCAACTCAATGAGCAGTTCTTC	CSVEGDQLNEQFF
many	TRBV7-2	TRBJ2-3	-	TGTGCCAGCAGCCTGACAGATACGCAGTATTTT	CASSLTDTQYF
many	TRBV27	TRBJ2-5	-	TGTGCCAGCAGTTTATCCGGGCCACGTAGCGAGACCCAGTACTTC	CASSLSGPRSETQYF
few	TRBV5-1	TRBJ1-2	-	TGCGCCAGCAGCTTTACAGGGAATACCATTGACTATGGCTACACCTTC	CASSFTGNTIDYGYTF
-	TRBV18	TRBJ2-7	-	TGTGCCAGCTCACCACCGACGGGGAACTACGAGCAGTACTTC	CASSPPTGNYEQYF
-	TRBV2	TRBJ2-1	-	TGTGCCAGCGGCTCCCGGGACCACGGCCACAATGAGCAGTTCTTC	CASGSRDHGHNEQFF
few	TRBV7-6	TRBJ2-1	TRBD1	TGTGCCAGCAGCGTAGGGACAGGCTCCTACAATGAGCAGTTCTTC	CASSVGTGSYNEQFF
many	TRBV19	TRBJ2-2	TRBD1	TGTGCCAGTAGTAGCCAGGGGGCGCGGACCGGGGAGCTGTTTTTT	CASSSQGARTGELFF
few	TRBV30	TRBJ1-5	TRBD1	TGTGCCTGCGGGGGGGACAGTAGCAATCAGCCCCAGCATTTT	CACGGDSSNQPQHF
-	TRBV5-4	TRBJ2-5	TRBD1	TGTGCCAGCAGCTTGCCAGGGGGCCAAGAGACCCAGTACTTC	CASSLPGGQETQYF
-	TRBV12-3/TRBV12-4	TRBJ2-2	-	TGTGCCAGCAGTCCGGGCCCCTCCTCCACCGGGGAGCTGTTTTTT	CASSPGPSSTGELFF
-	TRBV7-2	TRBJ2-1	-	TGTGCCAGCGCGATTCGATATGAGCAGTTCTTC	CASAIRYEQFF
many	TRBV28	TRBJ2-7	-	TGTGCCAGCAGTTTCTCCTACGAGCAGTACTTC	CASSFSYEQYF
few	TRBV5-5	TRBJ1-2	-	TGTGCCAGCAGCCCGTCAGTGAGGGGTGGTTATGGCTACACCTTC	CASSPSVRGGYGYTF
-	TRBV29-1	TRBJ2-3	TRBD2	TGCAGCGTTGAATCTGCTAGCGGGGTCACAGATACGCAGTATTTT	CSVESASGVTDTQYF
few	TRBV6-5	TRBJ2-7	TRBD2	TGTGCCAGCAGTTACTACGGGGGGAGGAACGAGCAGTACTTC	CASSYYGGRNEQYF